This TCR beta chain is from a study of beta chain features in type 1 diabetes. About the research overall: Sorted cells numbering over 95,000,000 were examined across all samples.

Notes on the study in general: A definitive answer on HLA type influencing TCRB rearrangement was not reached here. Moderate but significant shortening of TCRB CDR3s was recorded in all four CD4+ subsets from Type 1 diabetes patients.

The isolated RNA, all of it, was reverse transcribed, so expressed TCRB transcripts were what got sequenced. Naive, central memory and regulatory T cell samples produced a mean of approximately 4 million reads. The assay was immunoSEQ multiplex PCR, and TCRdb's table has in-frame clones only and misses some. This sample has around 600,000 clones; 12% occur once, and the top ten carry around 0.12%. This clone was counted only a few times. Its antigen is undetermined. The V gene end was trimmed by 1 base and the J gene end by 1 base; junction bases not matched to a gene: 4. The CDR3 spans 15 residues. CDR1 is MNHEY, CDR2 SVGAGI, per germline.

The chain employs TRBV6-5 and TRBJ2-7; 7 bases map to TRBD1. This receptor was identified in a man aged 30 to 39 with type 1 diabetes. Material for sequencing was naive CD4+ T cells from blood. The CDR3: CASSYLGTASYEQYF. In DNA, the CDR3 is TGTGCCAGCAGTTACTTGGGGACAGCATCCTACGAGCAGTACTTC.